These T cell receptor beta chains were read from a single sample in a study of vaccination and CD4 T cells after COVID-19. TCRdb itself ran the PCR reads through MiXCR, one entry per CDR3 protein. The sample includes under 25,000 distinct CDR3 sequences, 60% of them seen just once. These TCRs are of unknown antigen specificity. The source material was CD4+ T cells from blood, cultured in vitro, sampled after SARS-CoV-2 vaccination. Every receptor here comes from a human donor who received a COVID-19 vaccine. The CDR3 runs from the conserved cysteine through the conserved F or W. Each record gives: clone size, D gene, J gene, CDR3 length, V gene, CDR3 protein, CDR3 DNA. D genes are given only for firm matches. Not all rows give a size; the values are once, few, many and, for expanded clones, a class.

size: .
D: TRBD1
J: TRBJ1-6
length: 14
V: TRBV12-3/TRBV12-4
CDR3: CASSSGTANSPLHF
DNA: TGTGCCAGCAGTTCCGGGACAGCCAATTCACCCCTCCACTTT

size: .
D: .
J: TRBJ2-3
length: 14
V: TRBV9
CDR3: CASSAITGFDTQYF
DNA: TGTGCCAGCAGCGCTATCACAGGGTTTGATACGCAGTATTTT

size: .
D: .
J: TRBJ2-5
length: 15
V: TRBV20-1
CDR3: CSALTRFNLLETQYF
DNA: TGCAGTGCTTTAACTAGATTCAACCTCCTGGAGACCCAGTACTTC

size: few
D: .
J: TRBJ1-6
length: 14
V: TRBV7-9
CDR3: CASSSQSRDSPLHF
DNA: TGTGCCAGCAGCTCCCAGAGTAGGGATTCACCCCTCCACTTT

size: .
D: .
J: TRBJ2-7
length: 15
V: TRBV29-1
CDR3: CSVEDHRGTTYEQYF
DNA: TGCAGCGTTGAAGATCACCGGGGCACCACCTACGAGCAGTACTTC

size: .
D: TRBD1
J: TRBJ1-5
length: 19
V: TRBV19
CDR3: CASSPPGQSVWGKSQPQHF
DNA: TGTGCCAGTAGTCCGCCGGGACAGTCGGTGTGGGGAAAGAGTCAGCCCCAGCATTTT

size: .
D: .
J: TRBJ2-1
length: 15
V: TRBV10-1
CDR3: CASSRRWGGPNEQFF
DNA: TGCGCCAGCAGTCGGCGTTGGGGGGGCCCCAATGAGCAGTTCTTC

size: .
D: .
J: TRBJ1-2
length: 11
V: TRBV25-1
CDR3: CASSGFYGYTF
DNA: TGTGCCAGCAGTGGATTCTATGGCTACACCTTC

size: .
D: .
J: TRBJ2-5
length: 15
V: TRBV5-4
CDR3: CASSLDRDTQETQYF
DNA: TGTGCCAGCAGCTTGGACAGGGACACTCAAGAGACCCAGTACTTC

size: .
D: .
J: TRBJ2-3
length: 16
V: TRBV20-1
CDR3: CSASSSSGWLSDTQYF
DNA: TGCAGTGCTAGCTCCTCGTCCGGATGGTTATCAGATACGCAGTATTTT

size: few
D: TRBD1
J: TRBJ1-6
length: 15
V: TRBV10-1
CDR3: CASSDPGTGDSPLHF
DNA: TGCGCCAGCAGTGATCCCGGGACAGGGGATTCACCCCTCCACTTT

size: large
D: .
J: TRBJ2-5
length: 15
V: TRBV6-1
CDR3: CASRKTGEFQETQYF
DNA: TGTGCCAGCAGGAAGACCGGGGAGTTCCAAGAGACCCAGTACTTC

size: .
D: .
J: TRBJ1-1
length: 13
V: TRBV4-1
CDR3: CASSQRSGGSAFF
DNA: TGCGCCAGCAGCCAAAGGAGCGGGGGTTCAGCTTTCTTT

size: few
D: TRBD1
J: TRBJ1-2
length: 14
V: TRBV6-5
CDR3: CASSYSQGAGGYTF
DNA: TGTGCCAGCAGTTACTCTCAGGGGGCAGGTGGCTACACCTTC

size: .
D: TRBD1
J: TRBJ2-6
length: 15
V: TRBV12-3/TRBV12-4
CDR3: CASSSTGAGANVLTF
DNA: TGTGCCAGCAGCTCTACAGGGGCTGGGGCCAACGTCCTGACTTTC

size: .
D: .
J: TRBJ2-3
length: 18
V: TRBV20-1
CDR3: CSASRTWSGGTSTDTQYF
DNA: TGCAGTGCTAGTAGGACCTGGAGCGGAGGTACTAGCACAGATACGCAGTATTTT

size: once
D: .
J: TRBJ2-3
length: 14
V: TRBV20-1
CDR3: CSAVGGPVADTQYF
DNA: TGCAGTGCTGTCGGGGGGCCAGTCGCCGATACGCAGTATTTT

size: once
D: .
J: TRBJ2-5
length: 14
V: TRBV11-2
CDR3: CASSTPGRPETQYF
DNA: TGTGCCAGCAGCACCCCAGGCCGGCCTGAGACCCAGTACTTC

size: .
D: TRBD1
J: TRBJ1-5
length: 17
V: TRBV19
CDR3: CASSPQGQPYSNQPQHF
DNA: TGTGCCAGTAGTCCGCAGGGACAGCCCTATAGCAATCAGCCCCAGCATTTT

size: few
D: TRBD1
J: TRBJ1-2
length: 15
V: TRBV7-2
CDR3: CASSLSGQAFYGYTF
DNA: TGTGCCAGCAGCTTATCAGGACAGGCTTTCTATGGCTACACCTTC

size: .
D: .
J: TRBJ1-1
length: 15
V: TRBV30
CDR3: CAWSMYEGWDTEAFF
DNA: TGTGCCTGGAGTATGTATGAGGGTTGGGACACTGAAGCTTTCTTT

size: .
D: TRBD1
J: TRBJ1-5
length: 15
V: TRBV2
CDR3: CASSPDRGRNQPQHF
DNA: TGTGCCAGCAGTCCCGACAGGGGGCGTAATCAGCCCCAGCATTTT

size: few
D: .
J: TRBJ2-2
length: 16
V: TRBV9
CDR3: CASSVDPRTDTGELFF
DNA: TGTGCCAGCAGCGTAGATCCCAGGACAGACACCGGGGAGCTGTTTTTT

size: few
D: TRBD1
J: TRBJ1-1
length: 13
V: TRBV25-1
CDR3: CASSRTGTTEAFF
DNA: TGTGCCAGCAGTCGGACAGGGACAACTGAAGCTTTCTTT

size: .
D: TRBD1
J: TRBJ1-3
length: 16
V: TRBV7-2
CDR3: CASSLGQGPSGNTIYF
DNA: TGTGCCAGCAGCTTAGGACAGGGCCCCTCTGGAAACACCATATATTTT

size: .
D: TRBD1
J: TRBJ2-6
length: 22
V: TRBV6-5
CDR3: CASSYYSSPGQGADSGANVLTF
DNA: TGTGCCAGCAGTTACTACTCGAGCCCGGGACAGGGAGCAGACTCTGGGGCCAACGTCCTGACTTTC

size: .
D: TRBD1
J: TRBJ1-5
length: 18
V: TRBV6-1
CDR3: CASSERTGGALENQPQHF
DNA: TGTGCCAGCAGTGAACGCACAGGGGGCGCACTGGAAAATCAGCCCCAGCATTTT

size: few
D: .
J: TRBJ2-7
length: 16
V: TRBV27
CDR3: CASSYRAGGPPYEQYF
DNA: TGTGCCAGCAGTTACCGAGCCGGGGGCCCCCCCTACGAGCAGTACTTC

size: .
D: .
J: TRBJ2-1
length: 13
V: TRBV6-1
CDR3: CASRQGPANEQFF
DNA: TGTGCCAGCAGACAGGGACCGGCGAATGAGCAGTTCTTC

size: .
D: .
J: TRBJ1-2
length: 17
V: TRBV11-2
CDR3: CASRRTSSYGLGRVLTF
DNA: TGTGCCAGCAGACGAACGTCTTCTTACGGTTTAGGTCGGGTTCTCACCTTC

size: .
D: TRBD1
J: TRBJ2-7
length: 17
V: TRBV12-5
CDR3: CASGLVLASRQGYERYF
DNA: TGTGCTAGTGGTTTGGTACTGGCTTCGAGACAGGGCTACGAGCGGTACTTC

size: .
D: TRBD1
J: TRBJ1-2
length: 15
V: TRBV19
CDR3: CASSIGDRGSYGYTF
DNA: TGTGCCAGTAGTATTGGGGACAGGGGAAGCTATGGCTACACCTTC

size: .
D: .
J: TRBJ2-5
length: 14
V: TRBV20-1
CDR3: CSARDGQSQETQYF
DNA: TGCAGTGCTAGAGATGGGCAGTCCCAAGAGACCCAGTACTTC

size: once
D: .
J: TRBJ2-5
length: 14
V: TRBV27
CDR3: CASSPRRGGETQYF
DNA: TGTGCCAGCAGTCCCCGTAGGGGCGGAGAGACCCAGTACTTC

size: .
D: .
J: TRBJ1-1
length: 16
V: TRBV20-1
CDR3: CSARSGLDRSNTEAFF
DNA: TGCAGTGCTAGAAGCGGGTTAGACAGGAGTAACACTGAAGCTTTCTTT